Below, one T cell receptor beta chain is given with its context. Its antigen remains unidentified. This entry comes from a study of CD8 T cells in ankylosing spondylitis. Quantitative 5'-RACE was performed with molecular barcodes, and it yielded the TCR beta libraries. TCRdb called the 5' RACE reads again in MiXCR, with one record for every CDR3 protein. The sample yields 150,000 to 200,000 distinct CDR3 sequences, 25% to 35% seen once. The CDR3 loop spans 16 amino acids. Germline CDR1 and CDR2: SGDLS and YYNGEE. Trimming removed 2 bases at V and 1 base at J, with 13 bases between. Study-wide points: Clones linked to the disease showed a CD8+ phenotype. They occurred at relatively low frequencies in peripheral blood. Clones linked to disease were reported to show significant enrichment in matched ankylosing spondylitis synovial fluid. Some motif variants were previously reported in reactive arthritis synovial fluid and blood.

The chain recombines TRBV9 with TRBJ2-1, with TRBD1 as a possible D gene (7 bases). The TCR sequence derives from a male donor with ankylosing spondylitis. The sample consisted of synovial fluid, either unsorted or a sorted T cell fraction (not recorded which). This CDR3 reads CASSVQTGRSYNEQFF. Here the CDR3 DNA reads TGTGCCAGCAGCGTCCAGACAGGGAGGTCCTACAATGAGCAGTTCTTC.